The subject of this entry is one T cell receptor (beta chain). Its matching antigen is unknown. Germline CDR1 and CDR2: SGHKS and YYEKEE (reference sequence). The CDR3 has 16 residues. V lost 3 bases, J lost 2 bases, and 5 bases stayed unmatched. This specimen comes from a study of T cell responses to AZD1222 COVID-19 vaccine. General study findings and limits: Spike-specific TCR breadth and depth were elevated following two AZD1222 doses. There were vaccine-associated CD4 TCRs across spike, dominant at 160-218 and 743-854. Donors in the cohort were predominantly white British and more often female, and clonal diversity was possibly underestimated.

Only in-frame clones appear in the TCRdb table, and some are missing; sequencing was by immunoSEQ multiplex PCR. The table lists 110,000 to 150,000 clones, more than 85% of them singletons. The chain has TRBV5-5 and TRBJ2-1; 10 bases align to TRBD2. The clonotype originates from an adult in good health. This specimen was peripheral blood, taken on day 0 of AZD1222 vaccination. CDR3 in DNA: TGTGCCAGCAGCTCCCCCCTAGCGGGAGCCTACAATGAGCAGTTCTTC. Translation: CASSSPLAGAYNEQFF.